These 15 T cell receptor beta chains were all obtained from the same sample, sequenced in a study of CD8+ T cells in alopecia areata. The treatment: oral pan-JAK inhibitor, 5-10 mg twice daily. Extracted from the samples, RNA was reverse transcribed into cDNA to serve as the sequencing template. Libraries were prepared by immunoSEQ multiplex PCR; TCRdb keeps only in-frame clonotypes and omits some of them. The table has around 190,000 clones, around three fifths seen once. The sample consisted of CD4+ T cells sorted from blood, taken at approximately week 49, from a patient treated with tofacitinib. The source of these receptors is a human donor with alopecia areata.

This chain joins TRBV7-8 and TRBJ2-7; 8 bases map to TRBD1. The CDR3 has 13 residues. V lost 5 bases to trimming and J lost 6 bases; unmatched junction nucleotides: 6. Germline lookup yields CDR1 SGHVS and CDR2 FQNEAQ. The CDR3 is CASSRTGNGEQYF. The CDR3, as DNA: TGTGCCAGCAGCCGGACAGGGAACGGCGAGCAGTACTTC.

This chain uses TRBV29-1 with TRBJ2-7; 8 nucleotides line up with TRBD1. Looked up from germline, CDR1 is SQVTM and CDR2 is ANQGSEA. CDR3 size: 15 residues. Trimming cost V 0 bases and J 2 bases; bases outside gene matches: 6. The CDR3 spells CSVEDRQGAAYEQYF. The DNA for the CDR3 is TGCAGCGTTGAAGACAGGCAGGGGGCAGCCTACGAGCAGTACTTC.

This CDR3 is CAWSRPFGYEQYF. The CDR3 DNA reads TGTGCCTGGAGTAGACCTTTCGGCTACGAGCAGTACTTC. V is TRBV30 and J is TRBJ2-7; D is unresolved. Trimming left V 2 bases short and J 3 bases short, with 11 bases between. The CDR3 extends over 13 amino acids. The germline CDR1 and CDR2 sequences are GTSNPN and SVGIG (reference sequence).

J is TRBJ2-1 and V is TRBV5-1; unclear D gene. The length of the CDR3 is 14 residues. The V end lost 2 bases, the J end lost 8 bases, and 14 bases lay between the germline ends. CDR1 and CDR2 from the germline V gene are SGHRS and YFSETQ. The CDR3 region is CASSLSGSHDEQFF. Here the CDR3 DNA reads TGCGCCAGCAGCTTATCCGGGTCCCACGATGAGCAGTTCTTC.

V usage is TRBV5-6 and J usage is TRBJ1-2, with 7 positions matching TRBD1. The J segment lost 10 bases and the V segment lost 7 bases, leaving 10 bases of the junction unmatched. Looked up from germline, CDR1 is SGHDT and CDR2 is YYEEEE. This CDR3 region has 12 residues. As DNA, the CDR3 is TGTGCCAGCCGCTCGGGACAGCGAGACTACACCTTC. Its translation is CASRSGQRDYTF.

The V gene is TRBV7-2, the J gene TRBJ1-1; possibly TRBD1 for D (5 bases). V was shortened by 5 bases and J by 0 bases, with 13 bases between the two germline ends. Germline V gene sequence: CDR1 SGHTA, CDR2 FQGNSA. The CDR3 sequence is 15 residues long. The CDR3 region has the DNA TGTGCCAGCAGCACCCGGACAATTATGAACACTGAAGCTTTCTTT. Its protein product is CASSTRTIMNTEAFF.

The gene calls are TRBV14 and TRBJ2-5, with D hard to call. The ends were cut back, 1 base at V and 5 bases at J, with 14 bases in the middle. The CDR3 runs 15 residues. Per germline, CDR1 SGHDN and CDR2 FVKESK. The CDR3, as DNA: TGTGCCAGCAGCCAAGCGGGCCGCCCGCGGGAGACCCAGTACTTC. It encodes CASSQAGRPRETQYF.

The chain uses TRBV30 and TRBJ1-2; 11 nucleotides match TRBD1. J gave up 10 bases and V 5 bases, and 6 bases lay outside the gene matches. The V gene's germline CDR1 is GTSNPN and CDR2 SVGIG (reference sequence). The CDR3 has 12 amino acids. CDR3 sequence: CAWFGQGAVYTF. CDR3 coding DNA: TGTGCCTGGTTCGGACAGGGGGCGGTCTACACCTTC.

The DNA for the CDR3 is TGTGCCAGCAGCTTAGATCCTGTTAGGACAGCCACAGATACGCAGTATTTT. Residues: CASSLDPVRTATDTQYF. V gene TRBV11-2 combines with J gene TRBJ2-3, with TRBD1 as a possible D gene (6 bases). The CDR3 is 17 amino acids. V dropped 0 bases and J dropped 2 bases, with 15 bases sitting between them. Looked up from germline, CDR1 is SGHAT and CDR2 is FQNNGV.

This clone has only a few counts. The V and J genes are TRBV27 and TRBJ2-7; 9 positions match TRBD1. With 3 bases clipped from V and 0 bases from J, the junction kept 12 bases outside the gene matches. The CDR3 runs to 18 residues. Per the germline V gene, CDR1 is MNHEY and CDR2 is SMNVEV (reference sequence). The CDR3 region is CASSFSSPGQGFSYEQYF. The CDR3 DNA sequence: TGTGCCAGCAGTTTCAGTTCGCCGGGACAGGGATTCTCCTACGAGCAGTACTTC.

This clone was seen once. The rearrangement uses TRBV30 and TRBJ2-3; D ambiguous. CDR1 and CDR2 from the germline V gene are GTSNPN and SVGIG (reference sequence). V lost 3 bases, J lost 4 bases, and 8 bases lay in between. This CDR3 is built from 12 residues. CDR3 in amino acids: CAWSFPPDTQYF. CDR3 DNA sequence: TGTGCCTGGAGCTTCCCCCCAGATACGCAGTATTTT.

The rearrangement uses TRBV29-1 and TRBJ2-7, with 15 nucleotides matching TRBD2. This CDR3 has 16 residues. Losses at the gene ends were 4 bases for V and 4 bases for J; bases not matched to a gene: 8. Germline assignment: CDR1 SQVTM and CDR2 ANQGSEA. The CDR3 reads CSVAGLAGGPRYEQYF. DNA of the CDR3: TGCAGCGTTGCTGGACTAGCGGGGGGGCCTCGGTACGAGCAGTACTTC.

Only a few counts were recorded for this clone. The J gene is TRBJ2-7, the V gene TRBV5-6, with 10 bases identical to TRBD1. Germline lookup yields CDR1 SGHDT and CDR2 YYEEEE. J lost 3 bases, V lost 0 bases, and 3 bases had no gene match. This CDR3 has 15 residues. The CDR3 bases are TGTGCCAGCAGCTTGGGACAGGGGGCCCGCTACGAGCAGTACTTC. This codes for CASSLGQGARYEQYF.

The chain employs TRBV29-1 and TRBJ1-5, with 7 bases matching TRBD1. Germline trimming cut 6 bases from V and 5 bases from J; bases unmatched to any gene: 7. The germline V gene encodes CDR1 SQVTM and CDR2 ANQGSEA. This CDR3 spans 13 amino acids. CDR3 coding DNA: TGCAGCGTAGAGGGGGCCCCGGATCAGCCCCAGCATTTT. Its translation: CSVEGAPDQPQHF.

V gene TRBV27 combines with J gene TRBJ1-6; D perhaps matches TRBD1 (5 bases). The V gene lost 5 bases and the J gene lost 5 bases, with 10 bases spanning the gap. CDR3 size: 14 residues. The germline CDR1 and CDR2 sequences are MNHEY and SMNVEV (reference sequence). The CDR3 sequence is CASSASGDNSPLHF. CDR3 coding DNA: TGTGCCAGCAGTGCCTCGGGGGATAATTCACCCCTCCACTTT.